A selection of T cell receptor beta chains follows, all from one sample in a study of CD8+ T cells in alopecia areata. Some clones are missing from TCRdb's copy, which holds only in-frame ones; the method was immunoSEQ multiplex PCR. The sample yields roughly 100,000 clones, about 60% seen once. The sample in question was CD8+ T cells sorted from blood, obtained at approximately week 60, from a patient treated with tofacitinib. The receptors stem from a human donor with alopecia areata. Each CDR3 is given with its conserved first and last residue.

v_gene	j_gene	CDR3aa
TRBV29-1	TRBJ2-7	CSVNHSGTGGYEQYF
TRBV19	TRBJ1-5	CASSISVQPQHF
TRBV30	TRBJ1-3	CASTVWGVGNTIYF
TRBV11-2	TRBJ2-2	CASSGRLAGATGELFF
TRBV27	TRBJ1-1	CASSSPGGDTEAFF
TRBV5-1	TRBJ1-4	CASSLRTAPEELFF
TRBV6-1	TRBJ1-5	CASSEWGPQETPQPQHF
TRBV4-1	TRBJ2-1	CASSPTHNEQFF
TRBV12-5	TRBJ2-5	CASAGTSGGQETQYF
TRBV5-1	TRBJ2-7	CASSLGTGNYEQYF
TRBV5-1	TRBJ2-7	CASSTGIYEQYF
TRBV2	TRBJ2-7	CASSSTAYEQYF
TRBV6-5	TRBJ1-4	CASRGREITNEKLFF
TRBV9	TRBJ2-7	CASSAPSGGYEQYF
TRBV4-1	TRBJ2-7	CASSPKPFLIARISYEQYF
TRBV6-5	TRBJ1-5	CASSYIYPSNQPQHF
TRBV12-5	TRBJ1-1	CASGFMNRGEAFF
TRBV11-3	TRBJ1-2	CASSLGFGYPYGYTF
TRBV2	TRBJ1-5	CASSTGTGIHYQPQHF
TRBV7-9	TRBJ1-2	CASSPQGTSYGGYTF
TRBV7-8	TRBJ2-7	CASGASEGAYEQYF
TRBV29-1	TRBJ2-3	CSVTHGEFTDTQYF
TRBV27	TRBJ1-1	CASSLVREDTEAFF
TRBV10-3	TRBJ1-3	CAIGGGSGNTIYF
TRBV12-5	TRBJ1-1	CASGTGGLNTEAFF
TRBV7-2	TRBJ1-1	CASSERWDTEAFF
TRBV6-1	TRBJ2-7	CASMMAGGYYEQYF
TRBV2	TRBJ1-5	CASSEASGSNQPQHF
TRBV5-1	TRBJ2-1	CASSSLAGSAILYNEQFF
TRBV7-9	TRBJ1-2	CASSLADTDYTF
TRBV4-2	TRBJ2-7	CASSQGDGEQYF
TRBV29-1	TRBJ2-3	CSVGVRGTDTQYF
TRBV5-1	TRBJ1-2	CASSHGQSNYGYTF
TRBV4-1	TRBJ2-2	CASSQDYRQGARDTGELFF
TRBV27	TRBJ2-7	CATRTSALSYEQYF
TRBV5-6	TRBJ2-3	CASSWDRDLTDTQYF
TRBV6-5	TRBJ2-7	CASSNDRGGDEEQYF
TRBV10-3	TRBJ2-7	CAISDSSYEQYF
TRBV21-1	TRBJ1-1	CASKRVTEAFF
TRBV7-7	TRBJ2-2	CASSLSGGNTGELFF
TRBV6-5	TRBJ2-4	CASSYGLAKNIQYF
TRBV30	TRBJ2-2	CAWSVPGTGELFF
TRBV7-9	TRBJ2-7	CASSLCEQYF
TRBV7-9	TRBJ1-6	CASSSATGGSPLHF
TRBV15	TRBJ1-6	CATSGTGGGRENNSPLHF
TRBV27	TRBJ1-5	CASSDGSGDPNQPQHF
TRBV4-3	TRBJ2-5	CASSQDRGWETQYF
TRBV4-1	TRBJ1-6	CASSQELPRGLRYNSPLHF
TRBV19	TRBJ1-2	CASSVGQSRDYGYTF
TRBV21-1	TRBJ1-6	CASSKVVGAGSPLHF